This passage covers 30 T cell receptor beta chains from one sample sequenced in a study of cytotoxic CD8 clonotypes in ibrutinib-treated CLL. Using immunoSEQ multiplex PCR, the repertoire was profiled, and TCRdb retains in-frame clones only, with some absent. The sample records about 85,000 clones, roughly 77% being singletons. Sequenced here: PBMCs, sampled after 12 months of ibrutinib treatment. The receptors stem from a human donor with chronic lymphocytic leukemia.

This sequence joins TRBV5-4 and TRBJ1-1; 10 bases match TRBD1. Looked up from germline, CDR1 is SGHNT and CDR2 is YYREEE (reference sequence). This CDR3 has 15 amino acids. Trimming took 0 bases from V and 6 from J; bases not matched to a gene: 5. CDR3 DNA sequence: TGTGCCAGCAGCTTGGCCGGGACAGGGGCCTCTGAAGCTTTCTTT. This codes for CASSLAGTGASEAFF.

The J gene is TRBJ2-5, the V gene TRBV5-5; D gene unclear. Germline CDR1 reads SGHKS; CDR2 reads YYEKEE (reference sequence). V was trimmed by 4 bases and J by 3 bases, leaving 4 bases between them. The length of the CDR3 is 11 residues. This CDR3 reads CASSPEETQYF. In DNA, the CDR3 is TGTGCCAGCAGCCCGGAAGAGACCCAGTACTTC.

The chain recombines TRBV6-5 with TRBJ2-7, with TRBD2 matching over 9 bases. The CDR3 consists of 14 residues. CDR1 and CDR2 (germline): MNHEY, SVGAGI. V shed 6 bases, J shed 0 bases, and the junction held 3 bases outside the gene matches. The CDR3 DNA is TGTGCCAGCAGAAAGCGGGGGGACTCCTACGAGCAGTACTTC. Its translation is CASRKRGDSYEQYF.

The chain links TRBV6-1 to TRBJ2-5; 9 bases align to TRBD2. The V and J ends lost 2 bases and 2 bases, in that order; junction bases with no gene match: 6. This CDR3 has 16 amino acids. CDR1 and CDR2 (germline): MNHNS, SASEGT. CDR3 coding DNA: TGTGCCAGCAGTGAAATGGCGGGAGGGCCGCAAGAGACCCAGTACTTC. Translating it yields CASSEMAGGPQETQYF.

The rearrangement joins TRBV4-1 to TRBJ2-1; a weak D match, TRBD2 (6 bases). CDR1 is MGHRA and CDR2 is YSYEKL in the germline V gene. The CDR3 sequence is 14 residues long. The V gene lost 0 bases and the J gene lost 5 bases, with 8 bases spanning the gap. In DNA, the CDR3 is TGCGCCAGCAGCCAAGATCCGGGGGACAATGAGCAGTTCTTC. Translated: CASSQDPGDNEQFF.

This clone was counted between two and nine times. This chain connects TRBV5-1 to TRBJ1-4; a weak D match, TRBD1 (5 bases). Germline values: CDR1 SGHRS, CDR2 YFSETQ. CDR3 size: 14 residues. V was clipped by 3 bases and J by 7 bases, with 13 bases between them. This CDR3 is CASSSDPGGEKLFF. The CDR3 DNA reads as TGCGCCAGCAGCTCCGACCCGGGGGGTGAAAAACTGTTTTTT.

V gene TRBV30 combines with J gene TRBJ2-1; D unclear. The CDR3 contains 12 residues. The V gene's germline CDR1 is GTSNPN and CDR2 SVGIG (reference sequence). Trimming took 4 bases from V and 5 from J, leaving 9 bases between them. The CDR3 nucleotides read TGTGCCTGGACTCCAGCCCACAATGAGCAGTTCTTC. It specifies CAWTPAHNEQFF.

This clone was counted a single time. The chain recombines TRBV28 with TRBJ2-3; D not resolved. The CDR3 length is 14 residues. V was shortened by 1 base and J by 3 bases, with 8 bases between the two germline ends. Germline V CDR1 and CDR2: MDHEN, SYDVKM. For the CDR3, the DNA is TGTGCCAGCAGTTTATCGGTGGGGACAGATACGCAGTATTTT. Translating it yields CASSLSVGTDTQYF.

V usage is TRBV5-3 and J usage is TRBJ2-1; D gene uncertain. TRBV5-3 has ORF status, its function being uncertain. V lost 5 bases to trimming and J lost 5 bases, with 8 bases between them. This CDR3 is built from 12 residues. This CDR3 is CARRSTDNEQFF. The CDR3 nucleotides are TGTGCCAGAAGGTCCACTGACAATGAGCAGTTCTTC.

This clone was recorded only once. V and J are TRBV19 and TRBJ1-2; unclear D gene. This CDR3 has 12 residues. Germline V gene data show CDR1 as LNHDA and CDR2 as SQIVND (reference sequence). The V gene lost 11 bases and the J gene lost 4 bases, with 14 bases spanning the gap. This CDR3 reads CAGETAGYGYTF. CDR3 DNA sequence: TGTGCCGGAGAAACGGCCGGCTATGGCTACACCTTC.

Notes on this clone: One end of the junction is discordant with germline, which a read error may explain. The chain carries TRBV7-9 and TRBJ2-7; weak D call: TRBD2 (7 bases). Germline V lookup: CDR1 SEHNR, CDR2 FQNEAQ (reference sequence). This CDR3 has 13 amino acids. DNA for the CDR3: TGTGCCAGCAGCCGCCGGGGGCGGCGGGAGCCGTACTTC. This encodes CASSRRGRREPYF. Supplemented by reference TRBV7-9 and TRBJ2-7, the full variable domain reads DTGVSQNPRHKITKRGQNVTFRCDPISEHNRLYWYRQTLGQGPEFLTYFQNEAQLEKSRLLSDRFSAERPKGSFSTLEIQRTEQGDSAMYLCASSRRGRREPYFGPGTRLTVT.

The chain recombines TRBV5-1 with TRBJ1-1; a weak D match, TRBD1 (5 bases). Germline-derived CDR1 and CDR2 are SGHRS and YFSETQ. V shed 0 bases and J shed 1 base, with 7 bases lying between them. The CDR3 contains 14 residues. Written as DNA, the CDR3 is TGCGCCAGCAGCTTGGGGGACCCGAACACTGAAGCTTTCTTT. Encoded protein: CASSLGDPNTEAFF.

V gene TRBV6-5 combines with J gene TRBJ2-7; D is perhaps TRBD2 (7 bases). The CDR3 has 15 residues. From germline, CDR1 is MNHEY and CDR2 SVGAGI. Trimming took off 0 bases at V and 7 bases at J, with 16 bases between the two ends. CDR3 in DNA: TGTGCCAGCAGTTACTCGAGGGGGGGGCAGGGGGAGCAGTACTTC. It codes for CASSYSRGGQGEQYF.

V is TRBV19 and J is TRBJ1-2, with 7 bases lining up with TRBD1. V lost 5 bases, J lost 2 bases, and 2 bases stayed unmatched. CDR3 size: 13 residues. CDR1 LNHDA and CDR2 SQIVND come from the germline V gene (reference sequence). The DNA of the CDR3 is TGTGCCAGTAGTCCGGGACAGAACTATGGCTACACCTTC. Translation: CASSPGQNYGYTF.

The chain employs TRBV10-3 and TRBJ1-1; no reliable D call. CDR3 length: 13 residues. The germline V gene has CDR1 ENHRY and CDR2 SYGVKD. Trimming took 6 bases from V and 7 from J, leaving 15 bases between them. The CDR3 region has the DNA TGTGCCATCAGAGACATCGCTGCAGGTGAAGCTTTCTTT. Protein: CAIRDIAAGEAFF.

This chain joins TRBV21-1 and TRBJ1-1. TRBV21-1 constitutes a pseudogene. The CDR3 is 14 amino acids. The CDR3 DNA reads TGTGCCAGCCTCCTTTTTTTGCGGGGCACTGAAGCTTTCTTT. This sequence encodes CASLLFLRGTEAFF.

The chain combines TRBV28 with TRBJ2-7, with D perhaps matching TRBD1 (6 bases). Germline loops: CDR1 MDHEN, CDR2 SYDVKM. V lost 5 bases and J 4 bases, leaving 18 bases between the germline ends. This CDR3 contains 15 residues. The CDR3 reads CASSPPGTSGYEQYF. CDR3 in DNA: TGTGCCAGCAGTCCTCCCGGGACATCAGGTTACGAGCAGTACTTC.

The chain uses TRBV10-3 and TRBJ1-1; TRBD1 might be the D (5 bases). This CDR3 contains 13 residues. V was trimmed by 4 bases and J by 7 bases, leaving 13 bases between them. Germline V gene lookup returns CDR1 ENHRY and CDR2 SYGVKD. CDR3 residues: CAISARATDEAFF. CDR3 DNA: TGTGCCATCAGTGCCCGCGCGACAGATGAAGCTTTCTTT.

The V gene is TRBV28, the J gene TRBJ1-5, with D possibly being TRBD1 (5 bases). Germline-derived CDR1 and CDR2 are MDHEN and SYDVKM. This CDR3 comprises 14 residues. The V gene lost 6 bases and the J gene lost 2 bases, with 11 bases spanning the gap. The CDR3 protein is CASSRDSGNQPQHF. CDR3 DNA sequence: TGTGCCAGCAGCCGCGACAGCGGCAATCAGCCCCAGCATTTT.

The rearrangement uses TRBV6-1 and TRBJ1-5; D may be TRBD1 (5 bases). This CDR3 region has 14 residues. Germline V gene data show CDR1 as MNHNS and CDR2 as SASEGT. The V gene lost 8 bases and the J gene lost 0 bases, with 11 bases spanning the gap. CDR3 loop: CASWGGYSNQPQHF. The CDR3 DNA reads TGTGCCAGCTGGGGCGGCTATAGCAATCAGCCCCAGCATTTT.

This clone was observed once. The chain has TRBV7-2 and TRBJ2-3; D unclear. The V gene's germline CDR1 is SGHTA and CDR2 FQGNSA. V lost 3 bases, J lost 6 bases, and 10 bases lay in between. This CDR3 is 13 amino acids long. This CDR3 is CASSLATADTQYF. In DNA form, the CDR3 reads TGTGCCAGCAGCTTGGCCACAGCCGATACGCAGTATTTT. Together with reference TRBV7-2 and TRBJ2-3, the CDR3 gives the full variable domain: GAGVSQSPSNKVTEKGKDVELRCDPISGHTALYWYRQSLGQGLEFLIYFQGNSAPDKSGLPSDRFSAERTGGSVSTLTIQRTQQEDSAVYLCASSLATADTQYFGPGTRLTVL.

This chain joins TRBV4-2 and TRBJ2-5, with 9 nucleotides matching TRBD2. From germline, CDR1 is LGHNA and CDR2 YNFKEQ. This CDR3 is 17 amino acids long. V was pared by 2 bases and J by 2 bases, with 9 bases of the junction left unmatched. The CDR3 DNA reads TGTGCCAGCAGCCAAAATGTAGGGCTAGCGGGACAAGAGACCCAGTACTTC. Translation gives CASSQNVGLAGQETQYF.

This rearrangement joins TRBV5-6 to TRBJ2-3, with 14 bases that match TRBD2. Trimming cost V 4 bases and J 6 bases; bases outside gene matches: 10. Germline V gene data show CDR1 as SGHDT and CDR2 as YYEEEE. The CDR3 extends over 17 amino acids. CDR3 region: CASSQGLAGALGDTQYF. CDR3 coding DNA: TGTGCCAGCAGCCAGGGACTAGCGGGGGCCCTGGGGGATACGCAGTATTTT.

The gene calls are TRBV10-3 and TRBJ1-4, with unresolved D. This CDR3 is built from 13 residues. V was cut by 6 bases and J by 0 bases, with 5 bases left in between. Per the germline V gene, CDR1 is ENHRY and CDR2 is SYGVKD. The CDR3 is CAIRGATNEKLFF. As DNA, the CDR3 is TGTGCCATCAGGGGCGCAACTAATGAAAAACTGTTTTTT.

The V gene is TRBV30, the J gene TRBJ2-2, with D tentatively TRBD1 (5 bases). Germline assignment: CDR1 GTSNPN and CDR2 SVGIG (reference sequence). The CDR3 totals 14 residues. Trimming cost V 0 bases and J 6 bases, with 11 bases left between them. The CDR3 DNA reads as TGTGCCTGGAGTGTAGGGGCCAGGGCCGGGGAGCTGTTTTTT. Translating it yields CAWSVGARAGELFF. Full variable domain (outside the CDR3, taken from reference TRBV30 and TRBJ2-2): SQTIHQWPATLVQPVGSPLSLECTVEGTSNPNLYWYRQAAGRGLQLLFYSVGIGQISSEVPQNLSASRPQDRQFILSSKKLLLSDSGFYLCAWSVGARAGELFFGEGSRLTVL.

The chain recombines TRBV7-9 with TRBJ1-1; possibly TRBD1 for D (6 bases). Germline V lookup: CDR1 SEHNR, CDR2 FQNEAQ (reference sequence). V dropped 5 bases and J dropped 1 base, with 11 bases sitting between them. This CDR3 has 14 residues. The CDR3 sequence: CASSRAGQNTEAFF. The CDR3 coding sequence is TGTGCCAGCAGCCGCGCGGGACAGAACACTGAAGCTTTCTTT.

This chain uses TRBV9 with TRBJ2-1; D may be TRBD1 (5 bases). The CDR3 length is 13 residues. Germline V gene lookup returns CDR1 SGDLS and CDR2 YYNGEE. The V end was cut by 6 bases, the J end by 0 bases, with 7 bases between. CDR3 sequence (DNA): TGTGCCAGCACCGACAGCTCCTACAATGAGCAGTTCTTC. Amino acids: CASTDSSYNEQFF.

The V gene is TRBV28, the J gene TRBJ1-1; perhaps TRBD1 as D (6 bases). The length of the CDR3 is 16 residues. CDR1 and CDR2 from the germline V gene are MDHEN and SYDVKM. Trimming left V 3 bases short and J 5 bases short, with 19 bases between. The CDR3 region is CASSFPLGGARTEAFF. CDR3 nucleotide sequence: TGTGCCAGCAGTTTCCCCCTAGGGGGGGCAAGGACTGAAGCTTTCTTT.

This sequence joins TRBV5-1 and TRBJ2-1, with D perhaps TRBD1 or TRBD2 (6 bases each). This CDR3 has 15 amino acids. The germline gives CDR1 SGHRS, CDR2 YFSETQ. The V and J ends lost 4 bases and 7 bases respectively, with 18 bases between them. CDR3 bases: TGCGCCAGCAGCCCGGGGGCCCCGGGGAGGAATGAGCAGTTCTTC. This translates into CASSPGAPGRNEQFF.

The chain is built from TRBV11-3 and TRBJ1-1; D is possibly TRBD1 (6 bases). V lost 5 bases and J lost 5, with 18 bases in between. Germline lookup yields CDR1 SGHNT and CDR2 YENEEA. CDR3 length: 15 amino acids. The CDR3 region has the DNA TGTGCCAGCAGCGATAGGCACGGGGGCGGGACTGAAGCTTTCTTT. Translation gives CASSDRHGGGTEAFF.